This T cell receptor beta chain was found in a study of human T cells and chemical hapten exposure. Study-level findings and limits: Having alopecia, the donors may differ immunologically from healthy people.

TCRdb fed the RACE reads into MiXCR, producing one record per CDR3 protein. The table has about 74,000 distinct CDR3 sequences, 14% seen once. Stated time point: pre-sensitization, week 0. The sample's treatment: therapeutic diphenylcyclopropenone sensitization with weekly scalp DPC. J lost 0 bases, V lost 6 bases, and 3 bases had no gene match. Germline CDR1 SGHVS, CDR2 FQNEAQ. The length of the CDR3 is 14 residues. In the case of this clonotype: The antigen is not known.

This clonotype originated in a woman aged 50 to 60 with alopecia areata. Some clones in this sample may be carry-over from other donors' samples. The sequenced sample was whole blood, obtained in connection with sensitization to the hapten diphenylcyclopropenone (DPC). The rearrangement links TRBV7-8 to TRBJ2-5; 8 bases match TRBD2. The CDR3 spells CASRLREDQETQYF. The CDR3 bases are TGTGCCAGCAGGTTGCGGGAGGACCAAGAGACCCAGTACTTC.